A selection of T cell receptor beta chains follows, all from one sample in a study of blood T cell repertoires in COVID-19. The table came from immunoSEQ multiplex PCR; TCRdb's copy has only in-frame clones and leaves some out. The repertoire includes some 190,000 clones, about 83% of them detected once, and roughly 5.9% sits in the top ten. Specimen: PBMCs or T cells enriched from blood (not recorded which). Receptor source: a man aged 40-55 years with acute COVID-19. Each CDR3 is given with its conserved first and last residue. A D gene is named only where the DNA matches it firmly. A row's size may be missing; if present it is once, few, many or a size class.

clone size,D gene,V gene,J gene,CDR3 DNA,CDR3 protein
.,TRBD1,TRBV5-1,TRBJ2-2,TGCGCCAGCAGCCGGGACAGGGGCAGCACCGGGGAGCTGTTTTTT,CASSRDRGSTGELFF
.,.,TRBV28,TRBJ1-2,TGTGCCAGCAGTTTTTCAGGGGCCTACTATGGCTACACCTTC,CASSFSGAYYGYTF
.,TRBD1,TRBV10-3,TRBJ1-2,TGTGCCATCAGTGAACAGGGGGGGAACTATGGCTACACCTTC,CAISEQGGNYGYTF
.,TRBD2,TRBV7-9,TRBJ2-3,TGTGCCAGCAGCTTTCGCTCTAGCGGTGTTTTGGATACGCAGTATTTT,CASSFRSSGVLDTQYF
.,.,TRBV7-8,TRBJ1-1,TGTGCCAGCAGCTTAGGGCAGTCCAACACTGAAGCTTTCTTT,CASSLGQSNTEAFF
.,.,TRBV29-1,TRBJ2-5,TGCAGCGTTGTAGGTAACGCGGTGGGGACCCAGTACTTC,CSVVGNAVGTQYF
.,TRBD2,TRBV28,TRBJ2-5,TGTGCCAGCAGCTCCGAACTTCGTGGGCGCGGGGGGACCCAGTACTTC,CASSSELRGRGGTQYF
.,TRBD2,TRBV9,TRBJ2-2,TGTGCCAGCACCCTAGCGGGAGGGCTATCCGGGGAGCTGTTTTTT,CASTLAGGLSGELFF
.,TRBD2,TRBV7-3,TRBJ2-3,TGTGCCAGCAGCGCGGGGGTAGGGATACGGGATACGCAGTATTTT,CASSAGVGIRDTQYF
.,TRBD1,TRBV6-2/TRBV6-3,TRBJ1-3,TGTGCCAGCAGTACAGGGGGAGTCTCTGGAAACACCATATATTTT,CASSTGGVSGNTIYF
.,.,TRBV3-1/TRBV3-2,TRBJ1-6,TGTGCCAGCAGCCTCCTTCCCGTGGTTCCCGGTCTCCCCCTCCACTTT,CASSLLPVVPGLPLHF
.,TRBD2,TRBV2,TRBJ2-1,TGTGCCAGCAGTACGGGACTAGCGGGAGCCCTAGGGCAGTTCTTC,CASSTGLAGALGQFF
once,.,TRBV5-5,TRBJ1-5,TGTGCCAGCAGCTTGGTCGGGGTCCTTGGTGTACAGCCCCAGCATTTT,CASSLVGVLGVQPQHF
.,.,TRBV6-2/TRBV6-3,TRBJ2-1,TGTGCCAGCAGTTACGTACGGTCCCACAATGAGCAGTTCTTC,CASSYVRSHNEQFF
few,.,TRBV21-1,TRBJ1-3,TGTGCCAGCGGTTCTAGCGGGGGGGCCCCTGGAAACACCATATATTTT,CASGSSGGAPGNTIYF
.,.,TRBV5-4,TRBJ2-3,TGTGCCAGCAGCTTAAATATCGGTACGCAGTATTTT,CASSLNIGTQYF
.,.,TRBV2,TRBJ1-3,TGTGCCAGCAGTACTACGGCCGAAAACACCATATATTTT,CASSTTAENTIYF
.,.,TRBV19,TRBJ1-5,TGTGCCAGTAGTATTCTCTATAGCAATCAGCCCCAGCATTTT,CASSILYSNQPQHF
.,.,TRBV30,TRBJ1-1,TGTGCCTGGAGTCCAGGTACTGAAGCTTTCTTT,CAWSPGTEAFF
.,.,TRBV7-9,TRBJ1-2,TGTGCCAGCAGCCCCCTACAGGGATACTATGGCTACACCTTC,CASSPLQGYYGYTF
.,TRBD2,TRBV4-2,TRBJ2-3,TGTGCCAGCAGCCAAGAGGGTAGCGGGAGATGGGTCACAGATACGCAGTATTTT,CASSQEGSGRWVTDTQYF
few,.,TRBV1,TRBJ2-4,TGCACCAGCAGCCAAGACCTGGCGGGAGGGGGGGCCAAAAACATTCAGTACTTC,CTSSQDLAGGGAKNIQYF
.,TRBD2,TRBV4-3,TRBJ2-1,TGCGCCAGCAGCCAAGATCGGGCTAGCGGGAGGGGTGAGCAGTTCTTC,CASSQDRASGRGEQFF
.,TRBD2,TRBV28,TRBJ2-7,TGTGCCAGCGACTCGGGACTAGCGCAGAGCTCCTACGAGCAGTACTTC,CASDSGLAQSSYEQYF
.,.,TRBV5-6,TRBJ2-7,TGTGCCAGCAGAGCAGCGGGCCAAGCCTACGAGCAGTACTTC,CASRAAGQAYEQYF
.,.,TRBV15,TRBJ1-4,TGTGCCACCAGCAGCCAATCCCAGACAGGAATTGGGGAAAAACTGTTTTTT,CATSSQSQTGIGEKLFF
.,.,TRBV6-5,TRBJ2-5,TGTGCCAGCGGGCTGGGGGGAGCTGTAAAGACCCAGTACTTC,CASGLGGAVKTQYF
.,.,TRBV2,TRBJ1-5,TGTGCCAGCGGGAGGGAGGTGTATCAGCCCCAGCATTTT,CASGREVYQPQHF
few,.,TRBV28,TRBJ2-7,TGTGCCAGCAGTTTAGGGGCCCGCCTCAACGAGCAGTACTTC,CASSLGARLNEQYF
.,TRBD1,TRBV4-1,TRBJ1-4,TGCGCCAGCAGCCGCGGAACAACAGGGGCGGCGAGCGAAAAACTGTTTTTT,CASSRGTTGAASEKLFF
.,.,TRBV28,TRBJ1-2,TGTGCCAGCAACCCCCCAGGGTTTATCGACTATGGCTACACCTTC,CASNPPGFIDYGYTF
.,.,TRBV28,TRBJ2-2,TGTGCCAGCAGTTTAAGTTCTGGCGGGTTGAACACCGGGGAGCTGTTTTTT,CASSLSSGGLNTGELFF
.,TRBD1,TRBV28,TRBJ1-5,TGTGCCAGCACTTTGGGGACAGGCCGCAATCAGCCCCAGCATTTT,CASTLGTGRNQPQHF
.,.,TRBV4-3,TRBJ2-7,TGCGCCAGCAGCCAAGGAGGGGGCTACGAGCAGTACTTC,CASSQGGGYEQYF
.,.,TRBV21-1,TRBJ2-1,TGTGCCAGCACCCCATCGGGAGGGTCCATTGAGCAGTTCTTC,CASTPSGGSIEQFF
.,.,TRBV15,TRBJ2-7,TGTGCCACCAGCAGAGCCTCTATTTACGAGCAGTACTTC,CATSRASIYEQYF
.,.,TRBV7-3,TRBJ2-1,TGTGCCAGCAGCTTATCGGCGGGTAACGCCTACAATGAGCAGTTCTTC,CASSLSAGNAYNEQFF
.,TRBD1,TRBV27,TRBJ1-1,TGTGCCAGCAGTTCCCACCCGACAGGGGTCAGAGCTTTCTTT,CASSSHPTGVRAFF
once,.,TRBV27,TRBJ2-2,TGTGCCAGCAGTTACCGACAGGCTTCGAACACCGGGGAGCTGTTTTTT,CASSYRQASNTGELFF
.,.,TRBV6-4,TRBJ2-3,TGTGCCAGCAGCCCCCTAGGGGGAGATACGCAGTATTTT,CASSPLGGDTQYF
few,TRBD1,TRBV5-1,TRBJ1-1,TGCGCCAGCAGCCCGGACAGGGGTCTGACTGAAGCTTTCTTT,CASSPDRGLTEAFF